The 26 T cell receptor beta chains in this list originate from one sample, sequenced in a study of blood T cell repertoires in COVID-19. Measured with immunoSEQ multiplex PCR; TCRdb has only the in-frame clones, and not every one. The table shows 130,000 to 150,000 clones, with 84% occurring only once. Sequenced: PBMCs or T cells enriched from blood (not recorded which). The source is a man aged 40-49 years with acute COVID-19.

V and J are TRBV6-5 and TRBJ2-7; D is possibly TRBD1 (6 bases). The CDR3 contains 13 residues. Germline-derived CDR1 and CDR2 are MNHEY and SVGAGI. With 5 bases removed from V and 4 bases from J, the gap between germline ends came to 12 bases. The CDR3 spells CASSILGAYEQYF. The CDR3 DNA reads TGTGCCAGCAGTATCTTGGGGGCGTACGAGCAGTACTTC.

The rearrangement links TRBV4-2 to TRBJ1-5; TRBD1 aligns across 9 bases. There are 14 residues in the CDR3. Germline V lookup: CDR1 LGHNA, CDR2 YNFKEQ. V shed 3 bases and J 4 bases; nucleotides not matched to a gene: 1. The CDR3 DNA is TGTGCCAGCAGCCAGGGGACAGGGAATCAGCCCCAGCATTTT. This translates into CASSQGTGNQPQHF.

V gene TRBV19 combines with J gene TRBJ1-5; D is uncertain. CDR3 size: 14 residues. V dropped 5 bases and J dropped 0 bases, with 8 bases sitting between them. Germline V CDR1 and CDR2: LNHDA, SQIVND (reference sequence). The CDR3, as DNA: TGTGCCAGTAGTCCTACAGATAGCAATCAGCCCCAGCATTTT. This sequence encodes CASSPTDSNQPQHF.

The chain carries TRBV7-9 and TRBJ2-4; 10 nucleotides agree with TRBD2. Germline V gene sequence: CDR1 SEHNR, CDR2 FQNEAQ (reference sequence). The CDR3 runs to 15 residues. The trim removed 5 bases at V and 8 bases at J, leaving 9 bases unmatched. The CDR3 reads CASSVTGTSVDIQYF. CDR3 nucleotides: TGTGCCAGCAGCGTGACCGGGACTAGCGTGGACATTCAGTACTTC.

The chain links TRBV6-2 or TRBV6-3 to TRBJ2-5; a weak D match, TRBD2 (5 bases). The ends were cut back, 5 bases at V and 3 bases at J, with 22 bases in the middle. This CDR3 spans 17 amino acids. Per germline, CDR1 MNHEY and CDR2 SVGEGT. The DNA of the CDR3 is TGTGCCAGCAGTGACGGGGATAGCGTTTCATGGAAAGAGACCCAGTACTTC. It yields the protein CASSDGDSVSWKETQYF.

The CDR3 loop is CASSQDRGNREGFEAFF. In DNA form, the CDR3 reads TGCGCCAGCAGCCAAGATAGGGGAAACAGGGAGGGGTTTGAAGCTTTCTTT. This sequence joins TRBV4-1 and TRBJ1-1, with D perhaps TRBD1 (6 bases). The germline gives CDR1 MGHRA, CDR2 YSYEKL. CDR3 length equals 17 residues. Trimming took off 0 bases at V and 7 bases at J, with 21 bases between the two ends.

This chain joins TRBV3-1 (or the pseudogene TRBV3-2) and TRBJ2-7; D is uncertain. This CDR3 comprises 15 residues. Looked up from germline, CDR1 is LGHDT and CDR2 is YNNKEL (reference sequence). Trimming took off 6 bases at V and 0 bases at J, with 15 bases between the two ends. The CDR3 region has the DNA TGTGCCAGCAGTGCTACTCTAAGGAGCTCCTACGAGCAGTACTTC. It is translated as CASSATLRSSYEQYF.

This chain uses TRBV7-9 with TRBJ1-4, with 8 bases that match TRBD1. The CDR3 is made up of 14 amino acids. Germline V gene data show CDR1 as SEHNR and CDR2 as FQNEAQ (reference sequence). J gave up 6 bases and V 5 bases, and 5 bases lay outside the gene matches. The CDR3 protein is CASSASGGDEKLFF. DNA for the CDR3: TGTGCCAGCAGCGCGTCAGGGGGCGATGAAAAACTGTTTTTT.

The chain combines TRBV19 with TRBJ2-6; D uncertain. The V gene's germline CDR1 is LNHDA and CDR2 SQIVND (reference sequence). Trimming removed 7 bases at V and 0 bases at J, with 4 bases between. The length of the CDR3 is 13 residues. CDR3 sequence reads: CASISSGANVLTF. The CDR3 nucleotides read TGTGCCAGTATCAGCTCTGGGGCCAACGTCCTGACTTTC.

This chain joins TRBV7-9 and TRBJ1-2; D not certain. Germline CDR1 and CDR2: SEHNR and FQNEAQ (reference sequence). Trimming shortened V by 1 base and J by 6 bases, and 6 bases separated the two germline ends. This CDR3 has 12 amino acids. The CDR3 region is CASSLVGDGYTF. The CDR3 DNA sequence: TGTGCCAGCAGCTTAGTGGGCGATGGCTACACCTTC.

The genes are TRBV12-3 or TRBV12-4 and TRBJ1-5; D call uncertain. The CDR3 sequence is 13 residues long. V lost 4 bases and J lost 4, with 8 bases in between. CDR3 sequence reads: CASSWGENQPQHF. The CDR3 coding sequence is TGTGCCAGCAGTTGGGGAGAAAATCAGCCCCAGCATTTT.

Written as DNA, the CDR3 is TGTGCCAGCAGTCTCACAGGGGAGCCCACTGAAGCTTTCTTT. Its translation: CASSLTGEPTEAFF. The chain recombines TRBV28 with TRBJ1-1, with 7 bases identical to TRBD1. Germline lookup yields CDR1 MDHEN and CDR2 SYDVKM. This CDR3 contains 14 residues. The J segment lost 4 bases and the V segment lost 5 bases, leaving 7 bases of the junction unmatched.

The J gene is TRBJ1-3, the V gene TRBV3-1 (or the pseudogene TRBV3-2); a possible D gene is TRBD1 (6 bases). Per the germline V gene, CDR1 is LGHDT and CDR2 is YNNKEL (reference sequence). The CDR3 totals 15 residues. V was clipped by 5 bases and J by 2 bases, with 13 bases between them. This CDR3 reads CASSRGQSAGNTIYF. The CDR3 DNA reads as TGTGCCAGCAGCAGAGGACAGTCTGCTGGAAACACCATATATTTT.

This chain links TRBV19 with TRBJ2-7; 9 bases fit TRBD1. Germline trimming cut 6 bases from V and 5 bases from J; bases unmatched to any gene: 17. This CDR3 is 17 amino acids long. The germline V gene encodes CDR1 LNHDA and CDR2 SQIVND (reference sequence). The CDR3 is CASSRWTFFGTGHEQYF. CDR3 DNA: TGTGCCAGTAGCCGTTGGACCTTTTTCGGGACAGGGCACGAGCAGTACTTC.

Turning to this clone: This sample also contains other DNA sequences that code for the same CDR3. J is TRBJ2-7 and V is TRBV19, with a tentative D call TRBD2 (5 bases). The length of the CDR3 is 12 residues. CDR1 and CDR2 (germline): LNHDA, SQIVND (reference sequence). Trimming shortened V by 2 bases and J by 6 bases, and 8 bases separated the two germline ends. This CDR3 reads CASSISRGEQYF. The CDR3 DNA reads as TGTGCCAGTAGTATAAGCCGGGGCGAGCAGTACTTC.

This sequence joins TRBV19 and TRBJ2-5; 8 nucleotides align to TRBD2. The V segment lost 3 bases and the J segment 3 bases; nucleotides outside the gene matches: 6. Germline V lookup: CDR1 LNHDA, CDR2 SQIVND (reference sequence). The length of the CDR3 is 15 residues. DNA for the CDR3: TGTGCCAGTAGTATGGGTCGGCGGGAGGAAGAGACCCAGTACTTC. Protein: CASSMGRREEETQYF.

The rearrangement uses TRBV27 and TRBJ2-7, with TRBD2 matching 10 bases. Trimming cost V 2 bases and J 2 bases; bases outside gene matches: 0. The CDR3 is made up of 14 amino acids. Germline V CDR1 and CDR2: MNHEY, SMNVEV (reference sequence). The CDR3 loop reads CASSLLAGAYEQYF. For the CDR3, the DNA is TGTGCCAGCAGTTTACTAGCGGGAGCCTACGAGCAGTACTTC.

The gene calls are TRBV28 and TRBJ2-2; 8 bases map to TRBD2. The trim removed 6 bases at V and 7 bases at J, leaving 10 bases unmatched. The germline gives CDR1 MDHEN, CDR2 SYDVKM. CDR3 length equals 15 residues. CDR3 residues: CASRVDTGRGGELFF. Here the CDR3 DNA reads TGTGCCAGCAGGGTAGATACCGGGAGGGGCGGGGAGCTGTTTTTT. Full variable domain (remainder filled in from reference TRBV28 and TRBJ2-2): DVKVTQSSRYLVKRTGEKVFLECVQDMDHENMFWYRQDPGLGLRLIYFSYDVKMKEKGDIPEGYSVSREKKERFSLILESASTNQTSMYLCASRVDTGRGGELFFGEGSRLTVL.

The chain is built from TRBV7-2 and TRBJ2-3, with D perhaps matching TRBD1 (5 bases). CDR1 is SGHTA, CDR2 FQGNSA, per germline. This CDR3 region has 14 residues. V was cut by 1 base and J by 1 base, with 6 bases left in between. This CDR3 is CASSLVGRTDTQYF. In DNA, the CDR3 is TGTGCCAGCAGCTTAGTGGGGCGCACAGATACGCAGTATTTT.

J is TRBJ2-7 and V is TRBV7-2; TRBD2 agrees at 7 bases. Germline CDR1 reads SGHTA; CDR2 reads FQGNSA. The CDR3 length is 15 residues. J lost 2 bases, V lost 5 bases, and 9 bases had no gene match. CDR3 residues: CASSRGGSETYEQYF. CDR3 bases: TGTGCCAGCAGCCGCGGGGGTTCTGAGACCTACGAGCAGTACTTC. Combining the CDR3 with reference TRBV7-2 and TRBJ2-7 gives the whole variable domain GAGVSQSPSNKVTEKGKDVELRCDPISGHTALYWYRQSLGQGLEFLIYFQGNSAPDKSGLPSDRFSAERTGGSVSTLTIQRTQQEDSAVYLCASSRGGSETYEQYFGPGTRLTVT.

The rearrangement links TRBV19 to TRBJ1-1; no clear D gene. V was pared by 2 bases and J by 6 bases, with 10 bases between. The CDR3 length is 13 residues. Germline V gene sequence: CDR1 LNHDA, CDR2 SQIVND (reference sequence). The chain's CDR3 is CASSIKERPEAFF. CDR3 coding DNA: TGTGCCAGTAGTATAAAGGAGCGACCTGAAGCTTTCTTT.

This rearrangement joins TRBV27 to TRBJ2-7; D perhaps matches TRBD1 (6 bases). This CDR3 spans 13 amino acids. Trimming stripped 5 bases from V and 6 bases from J, with 14 bases between. Germline lookup yields CDR1 MNHEY and CDR2 SMNVEV (reference sequence). CDR3 residues: CASSLSLRGEQYF. DNA of the CDR3: TGTGCCAGCAGTCTCTCTCTCAGGGGCGAGCAGTACTTC.

This clone was detected only a few times. The rearrangement uses TRBV21-1 and TRBJ2-7; the D call TRBD2 from the table was never checked on the DNA. TRBV21-1 is a known pseudogene. The CDR3 is made up of 16 amino acids. CDR3 nucleotide sequence: TGTGCCAGCAGCAATCCGGCGGGAGGGTTTGCCTACGAGCAGTACTTC. Amino acid sequence: CASSNPAGGFAYEQYF.

This rearrangement joins TRBV13 to TRBJ1-3; D unresolved. Trimming cost V 5 bases and J 0 bases, with 11 bases left between them. Germline V gives CDR1 PRHDT, CDR2 FYEKMQ (reference sequence). The CDR3 extends over 15 amino acids. CDR3 region: CASSQLLISGNTIYF. The CDR3 DNA sequence: TGTGCCAGCAGCCAACTCTTGATCTCTGGAAACACCATATATTTT. Complete variable domain (other parts from reference TRBV13 and TRBJ1-3): AAGVIQSPRHLIKEKRETATLKCYPIPRHDTVYWYQQGPGQDPQFLISFYEKMQSDKGSIPDRFSAQQFSDYHSELNMSSLELGDSALYFCASSQLLISGNTIYFGEGSWLTVV.

The rearrangement uses TRBV19 and TRBJ1-5; 10 bases line up with TRBD1. The CDR3 covers 14 residues. Germline CDR1 LNHDA, CDR2 SQIVND (reference sequence). V was pared by 5 bases and J by 6 bases, with 4 bases of the junction left unmatched. The CDR3 reads CASSFGTGVQPQHF. CDR3 nucleotides: TGTGCCAGTAGTTTCGGGACAGGGGTTCAGCCCCAGCATTTT.

CDR3 residues: CASSVGLEGGANVLTF. The CDR3 DNA sequence: TGCGCCAGCAGCGTGGGGCTAGAAGGTGGGGCCAACGTCCTGACTTTC. The V call is TRBV5-1, the J call TRBJ2-6; tentative D call: TRBD1 (5 bases). This CDR3 has 16 amino acids. Germline V lookup: CDR1 SGHRS, CDR2 YFSETQ. Trimming took 4 bases from V and 3 from J, leaving 14 bases between them.